One T cell receptor beta chain is described in this entry. Authors' data handling: Reference gene primer amplification yielded estimated nucleated cell counts. The assay was immunoSEQ multiplex PCR, and TCRdb's table has in-frame clones only and misses some. V, J and clone size are taken as reported in that table, and D and trimming were inferred from the DNA itself. The sample records hundreds of thousands of clones, about 93% being singletons. V was pared by 4 bases and J by 4 bases, with 7 bases of the junction left unmatched. CDR1 is SGDLS, CDR2 YYNGEE, per germline. The CDR3 contains 15 residues. This sample was taken from a study of blood T cell repertoires in COVID-19.

This TCR was sampled from a woman younger than 35 who had recovered from COVID-19. Sequencing used PBMCs or T cells enriched from blood (not recorded which). The chain uses TRBV9 and TRBJ1-2, with 10 bases fitting TRBD1. CDR3 sequence: CASSRGDRGVYGYTF. The CDR3 DNA is TGTGCCAGCAGCCGGGGGGACAGGGGAGTCTATGGCTACACCTTC.